One sample yielded the 25 T cell receptor beta chains listed below, sequenced in a study of shared clonotypes between healthy human individuals. Produced via immunoSEQ multiplex PCR; TCRdb's table is partial and in-frame only. The sample holds 1.4 million to 1.5 million clones, more than 95% seen once. Input material: naive CD4+ T cells sorted from blood. Indicated subset: CD45RA+ positively selected. Source of these receptors: a young man in good health.

This clone was counted a single time. The chain joins TRBV6-6 to TRBJ2-1; D remains unclear. Germline V gene lookup returns CDR1 MNHNY and CDR2 SVGAGI (reference sequence). The CDR3 sequence is 14 residues long. V dropped 5 bases and J dropped 6 bases, with 14 bases sitting between them. Here the CDR3 reads CASSVRVQTNEQFF. Here the CDR3 DNA reads TGTGCCAGCAGTGTCCGGGTCCAGACCAATGAGCAGTTCTTC.

The chain is built from TRBV14 and TRBJ2-3; TRBD1 matches 7 bases. This CDR3 comprises 15 residues. With 6 bases clipped from V and 2 bases from J, the junction kept 8 bases outside the gene matches. Germline loops: CDR1 SGHDN, CDR2 FVKESK. CDR3 in DNA: TGTGCCAGCAGTACATGGGACAGACCCACAGATACGCAGTATTTT. Translating gives CASSTWDRPTDTQYF.

The gene calls are TRBV18 and TRBJ2-7, with TRBD2 matching 8 bases. V was clipped by 5 bases and J by 4 bases; unmatched bases: 13. The germline gives CDR1 KGHSH, CDR2 LQKENI. This CDR3 has 16 residues. CDR3 sequence (DNA): TGTGCCAGCTCATCCCTCGGGGGGGCCTCAGCATACGAGCAGTACTTC. This translates into CASSSLGGASAYEQYF.

The chain employs TRBV28 and TRBJ2-2; D is unclear. Trimming stripped 3 bases from V and 2 bases from J, with 10 bases between. The CDR3 runs to 15 residues. CDR1 is MDHEN and CDR2 is SYDVKM in the germline V gene. The CDR3 DNA sequence: TGTGCCAGCAGTTTGGCCCTTTCTAACACCGGGGAGCTGTTTTTT. It specifies CASSLALSNTGELFF.

The chain is built from TRBV6-5 and TRBJ2-7; D may be TRBD1 (5 bases). Between the trimmed V and J ends, which lost 6 bases and 6 bases, there was a span of 15 bases. Germline V gene sequence: CDR1 MNHEY, CDR2 SVGAGI. This CDR3 has 13 amino acids. For the CDR3, the DNA is TGTGCCAGCAGCTTCTTACGTACAGGCGAGCAGTACTTC. It is translated as CASSFLRTGEQYF.

This chain connects TRBV18 to TRBJ2-7, with D hard to call. The CDR3 extends over 17 amino acids. V lost 3 bases and J 1 base, leaving 19 bases between the germline ends. Per germline, CDR1 KGHSH and CDR2 LQKENI. CDR3 nucleotide sequence: TGTGCCAGCTCACCGCGAAGGGAAGGCCTAAGATCCTACGAGCAGTACTTC. This translates into CASSPRREGLRSYEQYF.

V gene TRBV30 combines with J gene TRBJ1-5; 7 bases agree with TRBD1. Germline V gene lookup returns CDR1 GTSNPN and CDR2 SVGIG (reference sequence). This CDR3 comprises 14 residues. V dropped 2 bases and J dropped 5; count of bases not matched to a gene: 6. The CDR3: CAWSQGQADQPQHF. For the CDR3, the DNA is TGTGCCTGGAGTCAAGGACAGGCTGATCAGCCCCAGCATTTT.

The V and J genes are TRBV2 and TRBJ1-4; D gene uncertain. This CDR3 has 13 residues. V was trimmed by 3 bases and J by 5 bases, leaving 7 bases between them. Germline values: CDR1 SNHLY, CDR2 FYNNEI. This chain's CDR3 is CASSETMNEKLFF. DNA for the CDR3: TGTGCCAGCAGTGAGACTATGAATGAAAAACTGTTTTTT.

The chain joins TRBV6-6 to TRBJ1-1, with 7 bases lining up with TRBD1. The trim removed 6 bases at V and 7 bases at J, leaving 2 bases unmatched. The length of the CDR3 is 11 residues. Per germline, CDR1 MNHNY and CDR2 SVGAGI (reference sequence). CDR3 sequence: CASRGTDEAFF. The CDR3 DNA follows: TGTGCCAGCAGGGGGACAGATGAAGCTTTCTTT.

The gene calls are TRBV29-1 and TRBJ2-5, with D unresolved. This CDR3 is 14 amino acids long. From germline, CDR1 is SQVTM and CDR2 ANQGSEA. V lost 3 bases and J lost 4, with 15 bases in between. In nucleotides, the CDR3 is TGCAGCGTTGAGATTGGCGGAGTCGGAGAGACCCAGTACTTC. The encoded protein is CSVEIGGVGETQYF.

This chain's CDR3 is CATWASYEQYF. DNA for the CDR3: TGTGCCACTTGGGCCTCCTACGAGCAGTACTTC. The chain combines TRBV28 with TRBJ2-7; the D is unclear. Germline V CDR1 and CDR2: MDHEN, SYDVKM. The CDR3 runs 11 residues. V was cut by 10 bases and J by 0 bases, with 7 bases left in between.

The rearrangement links TRBV5-8 to TRBJ2-3; TRBD2 might be the D (6 bases). Trimming took off 6 bases at V and 2 bases at J, with 13 bases between the two ends. This CDR3 has 14 amino acids. CDR1 and CDR2 (germline): SGHTS, YDEGEE. The CDR3 region has the DNA TGTGCCAGCACTGGAGGGGTAATCACAGATACGCAGTATTTT. Protein: CASTGGVITDTQYF.

The V call is TRBV4-1, the J call TRBJ2-7; D might be TRBD2 (5 bases). The CDR3 runs to 14 residues. V lost 2 bases to trimming and J lost 0 bases, with 8 bases between them. Germline V gene lookup returns CDR1 MGHRA and CDR2 YSYEKL. The CDR3 is CASSQSGPSYEQYF. The CDR3 coding sequence is TGCGCCAGCAGCCAAAGCGGACCCTCCTACGAGCAGTACTTC.

J is TRBJ1-4 and V is TRBV7-9; 7 bases map to TRBD1. CDR3 length: 13 residues. CDR1 is SEHNR and CDR2 is FQNEAQ in the germline V gene (reference sequence). Unmatched junction bases numbered 5, after V lost 9 bases and J lost 4 bases. The CDR3 DNA follows: TGTGCCAGTACCGGGACAGATAATGAAAAACTGTTTTTT. As protein: CASTGTDNEKLFF.

The rearrangement joins TRBV6-1 to TRBJ1-3; 7 positions agree with TRBD1. Trimming took 4 bases from V and 6 from J; bases not matched to a gene: 12. CDR1 is MNHNS, CDR2 SASEGT, per germline. The CDR3 contains 16 residues. This chain's CDR3 is CASSARTTGYANTIYF. The CDR3 nucleotides read TGTGCCAGCAGTGCGCGAACGACAGGGTACGCAAACACCATATATTTT.

The chain recombines TRBV7-2 with TRBJ2-3; D unclear. Deletions cut 1 base from V and 7 bases from J, with 15 bases between. The CDR3 extends over 15 amino acids. CDR1 and CDR2 from the germline V gene are SGHTA and FQGNSA. CDR3 in amino acids: CASSLEGSLLHTQYF. The CDR3 DNA sequence: TGTGCCAGCAGCTTAGAGGGTTCCCTCCTTCATACGCAGTATTTT.

This chain links TRBV7-9 with TRBJ1-2; no clear D gene. CDR3 size: 11 residues. Trimming took 2 bases from V and 7 from J, leaving 5 bases between them. The germline CDR1 and CDR2 sequences are SEHNR and FQNEAQ (reference sequence). CDR3 sequence reads: CASSLFFGYTF. The DNA for the CDR3 is TGTGCCAGCAGCTTATTTTTTGGCTACACCTTC. Filled out from reference TRBV7-9 and TRBJ1-2, the complete variable domain reads DTGVSQNPRHKITKRGQNVTFRCDPISEHNRLYWYRQTLGQGPEFLTYFQNEAQLEKSRLLSDRFSAERPKGSFSTLEIQRTEQGDSAMYLCASSLFFGYTFGSGTRLTVV.

This rearrangement joins TRBV19 to TRBJ1-1; D remains ambiguous. The CDR3 consists of 12 residues. Trimming removed 8 bases from V and 5 bases from J, with 12 bases in between. CDR1 is LNHDA and CDR2 is SQIVND in the germline V gene (reference sequence). CDR3 amino acids: CASQKGLTEAFF. CDR3 nucleotide sequence: TGTGCCAGTCAAAAAGGGTTAACTGAAGCTTTCTTT.

The CDR3 region is CATGDGSTNTGELFF. CDR3 DNA: TGCGCCACTGGGGACGGTAGTACGAACACCGGGGAGCTGTTTTTT. The chain uses TRBV4-3 and TRBJ2-2; D may correspond to TRBD1 or TRBD2 (5 bases each). Germline V gene sequence: CDR1 LGHNA, CDR2 YSLEER. There are 15 residues in the CDR3. V lost 10 bases to trimming and J lost 0 bases, with 15 bases between them.

The chain joins TRBV6-5 to TRBJ2-1; D is undetermined. This CDR3 comprises 12 residues. From germline, CDR1 is MNHEY and CDR2 SVGAGI. V was trimmed by 2 bases and J by 3 bases, leaving 2 bases between them. The CDR3 sequence is CASSYGYNEQFF. The CDR3 coding sequence is TGTGCCAGCAGTTACGGCTACAATGAGCAGTTCTTC.

CDR3 in amino acids: CASSLPRGTGQPQHF. CDR3 coding DNA: TGTGCCAGCAGCCTCCCTAGGGGTACGGGGCAGCCCCAGCATTTT. This chain uses TRBV7-3 with TRBJ1-5, with D perhaps TRBD1 (5 bases). The CDR3 loop spans 15 amino acids. The V end was cut by 5 bases, the J end by 7 bases, with 18 bases between. Germline values: CDR1 SGHTA, CDR2 FQGTGA.

The chain uses TRBV11-2 and TRBJ2-6, with D unclear. Germline V CDR1 and CDR2: SGHAT, FQNNGV. Trimming left V 4 bases short and J 5 bases short, with 6 bases between. The CDR3 has 13 residues. In nucleotides, the CDR3 is TGTGCCAGCAGCTCCCACTGGGCCAACGTCCTGACTTTC. Protein sequence: CASSSHWANVLTF.

The chain couples TRBV28 to TRBJ1-2, with a weak D call TRBD1 (6 bases). Germline V gene sequence: CDR1 MDHEN, CDR2 SYDVKM. CDR3 length equals 16 residues. V was clipped by 1 base and J by 6 bases, with 18 bases between them. The CDR3 nucleotides are TGTGCCAGCAGTTTATCAAGGCAGGGGATGGGCGATGGCTACACCTTC. Residues: CASSLSRQGMGDGYTF.

The V gene is TRBV11-2, the J gene TRBJ1-2; a possible D gene is TRBD1 (6 bases). Germline CDR1 reads SGHAT; CDR2 reads FQNNGV. This CDR3 has 15 amino acids. The ends were cut back, 5 bases at V and 3 bases at J, with 16 bases in the middle. CDR3 nucleotide sequence: TGTGCCAGCAGCCGACCCACAGGGAAGCACTATGGCTACACCTTC. As protein: CASSRPTGKHYGYTF.

The genes are TRBV27 and TRBJ2-2; 9 bases map to TRBD2. V trimming: 3 bases; J trimming: 6 bases; junction bases outside the gene matches: 5. Germline V gene sequence: CDR1 MNHEY, CDR2 SMNVEV (reference sequence). This CDR3 contains 15 residues. CDR3 amino acids: CASSLWAGGPGELFF. The CDR3 DNA reads as TGTGCCAGCAGTTTGTGGGCGGGAGGGCCCGGGGAGCTGTTTTTT.